This T cell receptor (beta chain) was documented in a study of blood T cell repertoires in COVID-19. About the research overall: Recovered participants had two consecutive negative NP/OP PCR tests, healthcare professional clearance, or symptom resolution. From the United States, Italy and Spain came samples of acute and convalescent COVID-19.

TCRdb keeps only in-frame clones here, not all; method: immunoSEQ multiplex PCR. Among about 170,000 clones listed, roughly 85% were seen once. The V gene end was trimmed by 9 bases and the J gene end by 4 bases; junction bases not matched to a gene: 10. The germline V gene encodes CDR1 SNHLY and CDR2 FYNNEI. The CDR3 length is 14 residues. The source material was PBMCs or T cells enriched from blood (not recorded which). This receptor was taken from a woman aged 70-85 years in a cohort exposed to, infected with or recovered from COVID-19 (not recorded which). The V gene is TRBV2, the J gene TRBJ1-2; 8 nucleotides align to TRBD1. The CDR3 here is CASRQGMGFYGYTF. The CDR3 coding sequence is TGTGCCAGTAGACAGGGGATGGGGTTCTATGGCTACACCTTC.